This T cell receptor (beta chain) stems from a study of human T cells and chemical hapten exposure (dated by TCRdb to 2020 to 2023). Broadly, across the study: For sensitization, 2% DPC in acetone was applied to a roughly 2 cm by roughly 2 cm area of upper inner arm skin. Throughout the roughly 25-week study period, patients were also given weekly therapeutic DPC doses on the scalp. Patch tests used Finn chambers with 0.01% DPC on the upper back, scored after 6 days by International Contact Dermatitis Research Group standards. Most of the patients in the cohort were female, and the cohort covered alopecia areata with under or over 50% scalp involvement, alopecia totalis and alopecia universalis. Libraries were pooled for sequencing, and variation in per-sample TCR yields was attributed mainly to small differences in library volumes within the pool. Peripheral blood TCR repertoire changes were tracked in vivo in alopecia patients during primary and secondary sensitization to the hapten diphenylcyclopropenone (DPC). Blood samples were taken from patients before sensitization (week 0) and at 2, 6 and about 24 weeks after DPC sensitization. Blood for TCR sequencing was provided by twenty-nine alopecia patients at one to four time points (pre-sensitization, 2, 6 and 24 weeks). Each blood RNA sample was used to sequence both TCR alpha and TCR beta chains.

This clonotype was detected only a few times. The target of this receptor is not known. Per-base quality was not reported, and no clone a single base away is much larger than it. Beyond this particular receptor, the publication reports: Patch test score was positively correlated with the number of PT1 expanded TCRs, with significance at thresholds 8, 16 and 32 but not at 4. Expanded TCRs formed significantly more large CDR3 similarity clusters than pre-sensitization or healthy control sets, consistent with antigen-driven responses. DPC sensitization did not change the number of TCRs with a frequency above 1 in 1000, and there was no evidence of changes in global repertoire structure. Because all patients had alopecia, a presumed autoimmune disease, the immune response of the patients might differ from that of healthy individuals. After repeated subsampling, changes were observed in the strength of the expansion versus patch-test correlation and in the threshold at which the correlation became significant.

The library was prepared using RACE. Data came from a NextSeq 500. During library preparation, unique molecular identifiers were attached to individual cDNA molecules so that TCRs could be counted in a quantitative, reproducible way. In the paper's pipeline: A median of about 89,000 TCRs per sample was observed, with a range of roughly 23,224 to 700,000. The Decombinator software suite was used to annotate the V, J and CDR3 of the TCR reads. To make PS versus PT1 abundance plots, every sample was subsampled to the same number of TCRs (28,000). TCRs were defined as expanded if absent before sensitization and observed at least eight times at the 2-week time point. The public reads were reprocessed in TCRdb via fastp at Q25 and MiXCR, keeping in-frame beta chains. Records with the same CDR3 protein are collapsed into one entry carrying the most frequent genes and DNA. These V and J calls derive from TCRdb rather than the authors' analysis. The sample contains tens of thousands of distinct CDR3 sequences, around 10% of them found a single time. The ten top clones hold around 25% of the sample.

This specimen's time point label, interpreted: pre-sensitization, week 0. This specimen's treatment or condition label, interpreted: therapeutic diphenylcyclopropenone sensitization with weekly scalp DPC. Unfractionated whole blood was collected in Tempus Blood RNA tubes, and total RNA was extracted from that blood. At every patch-test visit, the blood draw took place before the patch test was put on. To be eligible, patients had to be aged 18 to 70, diagnosed with alopecia and judged suitable for DPC therapy, while pregnant patients were excluded. Between the V and J ends, shortened by 2 bases and 4 bases respectively, the junction contains 6 bases. CDR1 is given as MDHEN and CDR2 as SYDVKM, both from the germline V gene. Inclusive of the bounding cysteine and phenylalanine, the CDR3 is 12 residues long. CDR3 DNA is the only sequence kept; it has 36 bases, read in frame from the first base.

The sequence was collected from a middle-aged man with alopecia areata. Some clones in this sample may be carry-over from other donors' samples. Sequencing used whole blood, obtained in connection with sensitization to the hapten diphenylcyclopropenone (DPC). Recombination linked TRBV28 to TRBJ2-7; the D segment cannot be called with confidence. This receptor carries the CDR3 CASSLRLYEQYF. The bases are TGTGCCAGCAGTTTAAGGTTATACGAGCAGTACTTC.